Listed here are 27 T cell receptor beta chains from one sample, sequenced in a study of identical twins. TCRdb fed the 5' RACE reads into MiXCR, producing one record per CDR3 protein. Among about 340,000 distinct CDR3 sequences, 9% were seen once, and the ten largest hold over 7%. Sequencing input: naive T cells sorted from blood. These TCRs come from a woman between 50 and 59 years old in good health.

At least ten counts were recorded for this clonotype. The chain has TRBV2 and TRBJ2-5, with D perhaps TRBD1 (6 bases). This CDR3 is 15 amino acids long. V lost 4 bases and J lost 4, with 16 bases in between. Germline CDR1 SNHLY, CDR2 FYNNEI. The CDR3 DNA sequence: TGTGCCAGCAGTGTCCCCACAGGGATCGGAGAGACCCAGTACTTC. This translates into CASSVPTGIGETQYF.

This clonotype has more than one count but fewer than ten. The rearrangement links TRBV6-5 to TRBJ1-1; the D is unclear. Trimming cost V 4 bases and J 1 base, with 10 bases left between them. This CDR3 contains 14 residues. From germline, CDR1 is MNHEY and CDR2 SVGAGI. In nucleotides, the CDR3 is TGTGCCAGCAGTTCTTACAGCCGGAACACTGAAGCTTTCTTT. It encodes CASSSYSRNTEAFF.

This clonotype was found many times. The rearrangement uses TRBV29-1 and TRBJ2-3; 8 bases map to TRBD2. Trimming removed 5 bases from V and 4 bases from J; junction bases left unmatched: 8. Germline V CDR1 and CDR2: SQVTM, ANQGSEA. The CDR3 spans 14 residues. CDR3 DNA sequence: TGCAGCGTTCGCCCCGGGAGGGCCCCAGATACGCAGTATTTT. Translated, it gives CSVRPGRAPDTQYF.

The table lists this clonotype with a few counts. The chain is built from TRBV29-1 and TRBJ1-2; D is unresolved. Trimming left V 4 bases short and J 3 bases short, with 15 bases between. The CDR3 sequence is 14 residues long. In germline, CDR1 is SQVTM, CDR2 ANQGSEA. The CDR3 is CSVGAEGLDYGYTF. The CDR3 region has the DNA TGCAGCGTTGGGGCGGAGGGTTTGGACTATGGCTACACCTTC.

The rearrangement uses TRBV15 and TRBJ1-5; the D gene is possibly TRBD1 (5 bases). This CDR3 comprises 15 residues. CDR1 is LNHNV, CDR2 YYDKDF, per germline (reference sequence). Between the trimmed V and J ends, which lost 2 bases and 4 bases, there was a span of 12 bases. The CDR3 region is CATSRTPGGNQPQHF. CDR3 coding DNA: TGTGCCACCAGCAGAACCCCGGGGGGGAATCAGCCCCAGCATTTT.

The chain carries TRBV29-1 and TRBJ2-7, with TRBD1 matching over 10 bases. This CDR3 spans 14 amino acids. V was pared by 7 bases and J by 6 bases, with 12 bases of the junction left unmatched. Germline-derived CDR1 and CDR2 are SQVTM and ANQGSEA. CDR3 bases: TGCAGCGCTACGCCGGGACAGGGGTCCGGCGAGCAGTACTTC. It translates to CSATPGQGSGEQYF.

This clonotype has a handful of counts. The V call is TRBV20-1, the J call TRBJ2-1; D might be TRBD1 (7 bases). The CDR3 has 15 amino acids. Trimming cost V 1 base and J 7 bases, with 17 bases left between them. The germline V gene encodes CDR1 DFQATT and CDR2 SNEGSKA (reference sequence). In DNA, the CDR3 is TGCAGTGCTAGAGCGGTCGCAGGGGGGTGGAATGAGCAGTTCTTC. This translates into CSARAVAGGWNEQFF.

The chain combines TRBV4-2 with TRBJ2-1, with TRBD2 identical over 8 bases. CDR3 length equals 18 residues. Germline CDR1 reads LGHNA; CDR2 reads YNFKEQ. The junction had 13 bases not matched to a gene; V was cut back by 0 bases and J by 6 bases. In DNA form, the CDR3 reads TGTGCCAGCAGCCAAGATCCGACCGGTGTAGCGGGACGCAATGAGCAGTTCTTC. The encoded protein is CASSQDPTGVAGRNEQFF.

The genes are TRBV4-1 and TRBJ1-1; D not resolved. This CDR3 spans 15 amino acids. Trimming pared 5 bases from V and 1 base from J, leaving 14 bases between. CDR1 and CDR2 (germline): MGHRA, YSYEKL. CDR3 region: CASSFHPGKNTEAFF. Written as DNA, the CDR3 is TGCGCCAGCAGCTTCCATCCGGGGAAGAACACTGAAGCTTTCTTT.

The chain's CDR3 is CSAEGAGGPGETQYF. CDR3 coding DNA: TGCAGTGCCGAGGGGGCGGGAGGGCCTGGAGAGACCCAGTACTTC. The rearrangement links TRBV20-1 to TRBJ2-5; 9 bases are a match to TRBD2. In germline, CDR1 is DFQATT, CDR2 SNEGSKA (reference sequence). The CDR3 has 15 residues. The J segment lost 4 bases and the V segment lost 6 bases, leaving 12 bases of the junction unmatched.

The V and J genes are TRBV4-1 and TRBJ2-7; D possibly corresponds to TRBD2 (5 bases). Germline V gives CDR1 MGHRA, CDR2 YSYEKL. The CDR3 sequence is 15 residues long. The V gene lost 4 bases and the J gene lost 5 bases, with 18 bases spanning the gap. CDR3 protein: CASSPEDLTTNEQYF. The CDR3 bases are TGCGCCAGCAGCCCTGAGGACTTGACTACCAACGAGCAGTACTTC.

The chain uses TRBV11-2 and TRBJ2-1; D unresolved. V lost 3 bases, J lost 0 bases, and 18 bases lay in between. The CDR3 length is 18 residues. The germline gives CDR1 SGHAT, CDR2 FQNNGV. The CDR3 reads CASSLLGRPRPSYNEQFF. In DNA form, the CDR3 reads TGTGCCAGCAGCTTGCTGGGCCGGCCCCGACCCTCCTACAATGAGCAGTTCTTC.

This clonotype was seen only a few times. The J gene is TRBJ1-2, the V gene TRBV4-1; 7 bases are shared with TRBD1. The CDR3 has 13 residues. Germline values: CDR1 MGHRA, CDR2 YSYEKL. V shed 4 bases, J shed 6 bases, and the junction held 5 bases outside the gene matches. CDR3 DNA sequence: TGCGCCAGCAGCCCGCCTACAGGGGATGGCTACACCTTC. This encodes CASSPPTGDGYTF.

The chain carries TRBV2 and TRBJ2-1; 10 bases are a match to TRBD2. J lost 2 bases, V lost 7 bases, and 5 bases had no gene match. CDR1 SNHLY and CDR2 FYNNEI come from the germline V gene. The CDR3 sequence is 15 residues long. CDR3 region: CASTIGLAAYNEQFF. In DNA form, the CDR3 reads TGTGCCAGCACCATCGGACTAGCGGCCTACAATGAGCAGTTCTTC.

This clonotype was detected a few times. The chain links TRBV12-3 or TRBV12-4 to TRBJ2-7, with D hard to call. Trimming removed 4 bases from V and 2 bases from J, with 15 bases in between. This CDR3 spans 15 amino acids. The CDR3 DNA reads TGTGCCAGCAGTTCGTTGTCGACTGGAGCCTACGAGCAGTACTTC. Translated, it gives CASSSLSTGAYEQYF.

This rearrangement joins TRBV25-1 to TRBJ1-1; no definite D call. Germline CDR1 MGHDK, CDR2 SYGVNS. Trimming stripped 6 bases from V and 6 bases from J, with 14 bases between. The CDR3 has 13 amino acids. The CDR3 sequence: CASRSQEDPEAFF. CDR3 DNA: TGTGCCAGCAGAAGCCAGGAGGACCCTGAAGCTTTCTTT.

A few counts support this clonotype. This chain uses TRBV12-3 or TRBV12-4 with TRBJ2-1; D is ambiguous. The V end lost 6 bases, the J end lost 4 bases, and 19 bases lay between the germline ends. The CDR3 has 16 residues. The CDR3 DNA reads as TGTGCCAGCAGAACTTACGACCCCCGTATATACAATGAGCAGTTCTTC. Its translation is CASRTYDPRIYNEQFF.

This clonotype was detected a few times. The chain carries TRBV19 and TRBJ1-5; 7 nucleotides align to TRBD1. Germline V gene lookup returns CDR1 LNHDA and CDR2 SQIVND (reference sequence). The CDR3 totals 15 residues. V was clipped by 6 bases and J by 0 bases; unmatched bases: 5. The CDR3 spells CASRVQGNSNQPQHF. The DNA for the CDR3 is TGTGCCAGTAGAGTACAGGGGAATAGCAATCAGCCCCAGCATTTT.

There are a few counts of this clonotype. This chain uses TRBV5-1 with TRBJ2-2; TRBD1 aligns across 8 bases. Trimming cost V 4 bases and J 6 bases; bases outside gene matches: 5. CDR1 and CDR2 (germline): SGHRS, YFSETQ. The CDR3 contains 14 residues. CDR3 sequence (DNA): TGCGCCAGCAGCCCGACAGGGGTTGCCGGGGAGCTGTTTTTT. It codes for CASSPTGVAGELFF.

In its sample, this clonotype was seen a few times. This rearrangement joins TRBV5-1 to TRBJ2-5, with 8 bases fitting TRBD1. V shed 7 bases, J shed 2 bases, and the junction held 13 bases outside the gene matches. This CDR3 is 16 amino acids long. CDR1 and CDR2 (germline): SGHRS, YFSETQ. CDR3 amino acids: CASAPGGTGLQETQYF. The CDR3 DNA reads as TGCGCCAGCGCCCCAGGGGGGACAGGCCTACAAGAGACCCAGTACTTC.

Only a few counts were recorded for this clonotype. V is TRBV3-1 and J is TRBJ2-7; D call uncertain. The CDR3 contains 14 residues. Deletions cut 1 base from V and 2 bases from J, with 9 bases between. Germline lookup yields CDR1 LGHDT and CDR2 YNNKEL (reference sequence). CDR3 amino acids: CASSQGQRTYEQYV. In DNA form, the CDR3 reads TGTGCCAGCAGCCAAGGGCAACGCACCTACGAGCAGTACGTC.

This clonotype was found many times. The V gene is TRBV5-1, the J gene TRBJ2-5; D not resolved. V was shortened by 4 bases and J by 0 bases, with 10 bases between the two germline ends. Germline V gives CDR1 SGHRS, CDR2 YFSETQ. The CDR3 sequence is 14 residues long. DNA for the CDR3: TGCGCCAGCAGCAGGAATAGTGACCAAGAGACCCAGTACTTC. Translating gives CASSRNSDQETQYF.

In its sample, this clonotype was seen a few times. The V and J genes are TRBV12-3 or TRBV12-4 and TRBJ1-3; weak D call: TRBD1 (5 bases). Trimming shortened V by 3 bases and J by 0 bases, and 9 bases separated the two germline ends. This CDR3 comprises 15 residues. This CDR3 is CASSFWGTSGNTIYF. The CDR3, as DNA: TGTGCCAGCAGTTTTTGGGGGACCTCTGGAAACACCATATATTTT.

This clonotype was seen ten or more times. The rearrangement uses TRBV29-1 and TRBJ1-1; D perhaps matches TRBD1 (5 bases). The CDR3 runs 12 residues. Per the germline V gene, CDR1 is SQVTM and CDR2 is ANQGSEA. Trimming cost V 6 bases and J 6 bases, with 14 bases left between them. The CDR3 nucleotides read TGCAGCGTGGGGGAGGGGTTCGCTGAAGCTTTCTTT. It encodes CSVGEGFAEAFF.

This clonotype has only a few counts. The chain joins TRBV25-1 to TRBJ2-7, with no clear D. The germline V and J ends were trimmed by 8 bases and 3 bases, with 20 bases remaining between them. The germline CDR1 and CDR2 sequences are MGHDK and SYGVNS. This CDR3 is built from 15 residues. The chain's CDR3 is CASRRDDITNYEQYF. The DNA of the CDR3 is TGTGCCAGCCGGAGAGACGACATAACCAACTACGAGCAGTACTTC.

V usage is TRBV13 and J usage is TRBJ2-4; D gene ambiguous. V dropped 1 base and J dropped 5 bases, with 6 bases sitting between them. Germline V gives CDR1 PRHDT, CDR2 FYEKMQ (reference sequence). CDR3 size: 13 residues. This CDR3 is CASSLVFENIQYF. Here the CDR3 DNA reads TGTGCCAGCAGCTTAGTATTTGAAAACATTCAGTACTTC. The variable domain in full, completed from reference TRBV13 and TRBJ2-4, reads AAGVIQSPRHLIKEKRETATLKCYPIPRHDTVYWYQQGPGQDPQFLISFYEKMQSDKGSIPDRFSAQQFSDYHSELNMSSLELGDSALYFCASSLVFENIQYFGAGTRLSVL.

This clonotype has only a few counts. The chain's CDR3 is CASSPRPAQETQYF. CDR3 DNA sequence: TGTGCCAGCAGCCCACGCCCTGCACAAGAGACCCAGTACTTC. The rearrangement joins TRBV7-8 to TRBJ2-5, with D hard to call. V shed 5 bases and J shed 2 bases, with 12 bases lying between them. From germline, CDR1 is SGHVS and CDR2 FQNEAQ. The CDR3 has 14 residues.